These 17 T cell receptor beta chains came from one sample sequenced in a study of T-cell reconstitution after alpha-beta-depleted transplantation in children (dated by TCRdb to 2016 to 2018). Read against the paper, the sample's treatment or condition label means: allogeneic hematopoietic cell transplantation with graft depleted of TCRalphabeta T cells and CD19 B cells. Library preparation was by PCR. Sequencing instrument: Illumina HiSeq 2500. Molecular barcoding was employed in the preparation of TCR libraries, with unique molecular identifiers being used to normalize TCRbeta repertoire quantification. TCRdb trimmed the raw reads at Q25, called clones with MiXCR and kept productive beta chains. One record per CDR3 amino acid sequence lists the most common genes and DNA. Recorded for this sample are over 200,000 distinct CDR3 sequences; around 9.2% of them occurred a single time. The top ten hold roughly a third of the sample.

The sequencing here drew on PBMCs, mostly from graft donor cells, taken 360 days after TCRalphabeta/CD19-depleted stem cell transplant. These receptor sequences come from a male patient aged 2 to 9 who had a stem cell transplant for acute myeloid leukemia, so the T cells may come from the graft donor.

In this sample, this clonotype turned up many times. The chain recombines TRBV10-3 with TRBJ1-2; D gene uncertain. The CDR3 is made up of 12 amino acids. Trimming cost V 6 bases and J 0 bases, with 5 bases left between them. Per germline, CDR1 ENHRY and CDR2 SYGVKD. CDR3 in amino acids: CAIRGTNYGYTF. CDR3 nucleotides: TGTGCCATCAGGGGAACTAACTATGGCTACACCTTC.

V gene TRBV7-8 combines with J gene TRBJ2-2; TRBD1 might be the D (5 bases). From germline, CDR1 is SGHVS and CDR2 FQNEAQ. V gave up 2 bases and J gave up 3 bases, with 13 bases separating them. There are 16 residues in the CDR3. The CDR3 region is CASSLYEGVDTGELFF. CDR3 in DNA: TGTGCCAGCAGCTTATATGAAGGGGTGGACACCGGGGAGCTGTTTTTT.

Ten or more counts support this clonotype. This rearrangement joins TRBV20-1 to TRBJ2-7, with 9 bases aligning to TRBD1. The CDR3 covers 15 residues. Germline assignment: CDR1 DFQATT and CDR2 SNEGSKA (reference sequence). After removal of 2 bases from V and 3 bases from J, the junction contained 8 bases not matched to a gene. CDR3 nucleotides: TGCAGTGCTAGATCTCCCGGACAGGGGAGCTACGAGCAGTACTTC. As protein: CSARSPGQGSYEQYF.

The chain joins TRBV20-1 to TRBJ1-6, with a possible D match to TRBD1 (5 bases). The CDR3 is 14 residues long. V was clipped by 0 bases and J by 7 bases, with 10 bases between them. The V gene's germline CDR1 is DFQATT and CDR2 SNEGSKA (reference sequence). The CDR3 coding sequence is TGCAGTGCTAGAGATCGGGGCGCAAATTCACCCCTCCACTTT. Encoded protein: CSARDRGANSPLHF.

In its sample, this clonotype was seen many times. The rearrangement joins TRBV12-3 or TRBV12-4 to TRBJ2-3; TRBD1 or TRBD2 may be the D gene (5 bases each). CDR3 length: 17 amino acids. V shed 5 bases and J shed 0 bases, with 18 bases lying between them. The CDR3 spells CASSLVWGPASTDTQYF. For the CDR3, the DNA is TGTGCCAGCAGTCTTGTCTGGGGACCCGCTAGCACAGATACGCAGTATTTT.

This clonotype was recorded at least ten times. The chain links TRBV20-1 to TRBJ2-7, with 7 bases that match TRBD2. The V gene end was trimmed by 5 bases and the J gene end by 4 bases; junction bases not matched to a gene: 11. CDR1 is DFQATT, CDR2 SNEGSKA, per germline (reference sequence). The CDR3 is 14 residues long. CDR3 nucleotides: TGCAGTGCTCCCGGCGGCGGGAGTCCATACGAGCAGTACTTC. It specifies CSAPGGGSPYEQYF.

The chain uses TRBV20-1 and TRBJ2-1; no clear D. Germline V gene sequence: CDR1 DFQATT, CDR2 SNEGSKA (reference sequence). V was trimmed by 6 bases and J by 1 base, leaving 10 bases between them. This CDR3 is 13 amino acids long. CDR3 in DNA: TGCAGTGCCATTCCCGTTTCCTACAATGAGCAGTTCTTC. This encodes CSAIPVSYNEQFF.

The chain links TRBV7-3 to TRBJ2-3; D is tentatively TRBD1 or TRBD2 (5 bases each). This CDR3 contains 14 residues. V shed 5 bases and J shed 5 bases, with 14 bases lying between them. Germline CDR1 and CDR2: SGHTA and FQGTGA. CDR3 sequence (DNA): TGTGCCAGCAGCCGGGGCAGGGCCGGAGATACGCAGTATTTT. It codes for CASSRGRAGDTQYF.

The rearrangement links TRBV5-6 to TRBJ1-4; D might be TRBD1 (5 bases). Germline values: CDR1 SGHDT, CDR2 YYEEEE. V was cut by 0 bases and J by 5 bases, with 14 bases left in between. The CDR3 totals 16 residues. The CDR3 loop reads CASSLVGGTENEKLFF. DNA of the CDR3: TGTGCCAGCAGCTTGGTGGGGGGGACTGAAAATGAAAAACTGTTTTTT. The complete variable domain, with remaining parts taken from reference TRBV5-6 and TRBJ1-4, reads DAGVTQSPTHLIKTRGQQVTLRCSPKSGHDTVSWYQQALGQGPQFIFQYYEEEERQRGNFPDRFSGHQFPNYSSELNVNALLLGDSALYLCASSLVGGTENEKLFFGSGTQLSVL.

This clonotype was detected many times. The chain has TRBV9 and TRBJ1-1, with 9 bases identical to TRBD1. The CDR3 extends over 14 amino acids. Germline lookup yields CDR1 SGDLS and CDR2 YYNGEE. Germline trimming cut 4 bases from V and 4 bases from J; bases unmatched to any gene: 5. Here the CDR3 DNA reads TGTGCCAGCAGCCCCGGGACAGGGCGCACTGAAGCTTTCTTT. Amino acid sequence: CASSPGTGRTEAFF.

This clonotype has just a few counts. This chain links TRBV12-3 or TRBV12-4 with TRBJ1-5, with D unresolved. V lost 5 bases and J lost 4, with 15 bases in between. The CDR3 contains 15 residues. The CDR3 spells CASSPPGPLNQPQHF. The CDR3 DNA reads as TGTGCCAGCAGTCCTCCCGGGCCTTTAAATCAGCCCCAGCATTTT.

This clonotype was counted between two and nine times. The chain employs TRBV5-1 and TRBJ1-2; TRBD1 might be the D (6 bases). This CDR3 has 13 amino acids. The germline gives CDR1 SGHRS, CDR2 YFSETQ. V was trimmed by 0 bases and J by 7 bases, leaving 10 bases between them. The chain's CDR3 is CASSLAQGGGYTF. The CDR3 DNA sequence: TGCGCCAGCAGCTTGGCACAGGGAGGTGGCTACACCTTC.

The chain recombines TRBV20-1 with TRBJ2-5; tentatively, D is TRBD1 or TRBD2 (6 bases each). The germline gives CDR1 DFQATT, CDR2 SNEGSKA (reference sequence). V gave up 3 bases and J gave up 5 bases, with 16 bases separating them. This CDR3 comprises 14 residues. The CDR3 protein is CSASSGPGGETQYF. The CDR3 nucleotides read TGCAGTGCTAGCTCGGGCCCCGGGGGCGAGACCCAGTACTTC.

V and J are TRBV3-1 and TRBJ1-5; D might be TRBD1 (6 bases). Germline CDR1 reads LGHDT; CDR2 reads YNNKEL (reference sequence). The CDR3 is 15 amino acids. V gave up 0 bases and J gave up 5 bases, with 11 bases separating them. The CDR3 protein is CASSQDIGGHQPQHF. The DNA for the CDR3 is TGTGCCAGCAGCCAAGATATAGGGGGACATCAGCCCCAGCATTTT.

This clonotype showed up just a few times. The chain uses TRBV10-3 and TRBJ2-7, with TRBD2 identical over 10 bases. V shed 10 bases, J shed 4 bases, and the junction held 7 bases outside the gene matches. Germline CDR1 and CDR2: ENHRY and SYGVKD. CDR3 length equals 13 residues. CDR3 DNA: TGTGCCACCACTAGCGGGGAGATTTACGAGCAGTACTTC. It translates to CATTSGEIYEQYF.

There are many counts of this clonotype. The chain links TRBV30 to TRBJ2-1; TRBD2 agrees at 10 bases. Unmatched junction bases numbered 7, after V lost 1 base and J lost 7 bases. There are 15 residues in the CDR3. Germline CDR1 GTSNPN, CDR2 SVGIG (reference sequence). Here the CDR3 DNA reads TGTGCCTGGAGTGATACTAGCGGGGTAAGGAATGAGCAGTTCTTC. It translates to CAWSDTSGVRNEQFF.

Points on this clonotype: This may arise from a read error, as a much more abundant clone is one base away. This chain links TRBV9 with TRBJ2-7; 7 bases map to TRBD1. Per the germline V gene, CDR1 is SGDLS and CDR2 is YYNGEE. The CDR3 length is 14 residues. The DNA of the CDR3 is TGTGCCAGCAGCGTAGTGGGACAGTCCTACGAGCCGTACTTC. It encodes CASSVVGQSYEPYF.